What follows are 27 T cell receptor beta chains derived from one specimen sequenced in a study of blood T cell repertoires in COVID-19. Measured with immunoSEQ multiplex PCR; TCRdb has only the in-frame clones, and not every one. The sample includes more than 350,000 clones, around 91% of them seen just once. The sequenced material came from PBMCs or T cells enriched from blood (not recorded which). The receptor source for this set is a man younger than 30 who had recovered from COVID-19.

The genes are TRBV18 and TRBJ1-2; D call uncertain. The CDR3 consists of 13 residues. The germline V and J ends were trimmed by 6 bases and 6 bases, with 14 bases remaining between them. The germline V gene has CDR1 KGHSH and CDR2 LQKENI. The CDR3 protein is CASSTQASDGYTF. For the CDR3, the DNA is TGTGCCAGCTCTACCCAGGCTTCGGATGGCTACACCTTC.

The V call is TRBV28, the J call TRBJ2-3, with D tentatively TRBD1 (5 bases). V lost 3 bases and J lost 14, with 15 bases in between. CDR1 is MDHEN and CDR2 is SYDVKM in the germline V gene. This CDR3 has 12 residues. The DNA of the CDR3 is TGTGCCAGCAGTTTGCAGGGCCCGAATTGGTATTTT. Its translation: CASSLQGPNWYF.

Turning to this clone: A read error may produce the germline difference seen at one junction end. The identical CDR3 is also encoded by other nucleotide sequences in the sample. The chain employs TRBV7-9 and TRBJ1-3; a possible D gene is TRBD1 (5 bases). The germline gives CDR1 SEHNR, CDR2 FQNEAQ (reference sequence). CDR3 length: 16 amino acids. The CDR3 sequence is CASSLARTTSGNTIYF. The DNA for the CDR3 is TGTGCCAGCAGCCTAGCGCGGACAACCTCTGGAAACACCATATATTTT.

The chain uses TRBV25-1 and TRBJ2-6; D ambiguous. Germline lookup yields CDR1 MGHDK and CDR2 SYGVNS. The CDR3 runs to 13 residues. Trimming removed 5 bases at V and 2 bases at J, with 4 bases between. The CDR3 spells CASSPTGANVLTF. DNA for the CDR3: TGTGCCAGCAGTCCCACTGGGGCCAACGTCCTGACTTTC.

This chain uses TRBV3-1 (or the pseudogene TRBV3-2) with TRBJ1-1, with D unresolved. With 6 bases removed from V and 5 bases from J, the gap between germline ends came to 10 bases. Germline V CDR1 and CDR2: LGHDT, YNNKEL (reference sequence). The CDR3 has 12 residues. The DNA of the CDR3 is TGTGCCAGCAGTCGCCCCGGGACTGAAGCTTTCTTT. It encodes CASSRPGTEAFF.

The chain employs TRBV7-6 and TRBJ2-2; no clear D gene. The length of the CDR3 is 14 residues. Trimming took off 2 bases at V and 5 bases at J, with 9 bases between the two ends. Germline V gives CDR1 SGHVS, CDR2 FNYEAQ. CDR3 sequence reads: CASSLTVVTGELFF. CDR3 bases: TGTGCCAGCAGCTTAACGGTTGTTACCGGGGAGCTGTTTTTT.

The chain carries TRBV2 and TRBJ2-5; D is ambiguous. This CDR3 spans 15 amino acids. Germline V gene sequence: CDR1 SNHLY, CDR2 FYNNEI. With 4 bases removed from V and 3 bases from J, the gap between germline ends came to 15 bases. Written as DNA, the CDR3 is TGTGCCAGCAGTGTGTCGTCTCCCGCGAAAGAGACCCAGTACTTC. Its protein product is CASSVSSPAKETQYF.

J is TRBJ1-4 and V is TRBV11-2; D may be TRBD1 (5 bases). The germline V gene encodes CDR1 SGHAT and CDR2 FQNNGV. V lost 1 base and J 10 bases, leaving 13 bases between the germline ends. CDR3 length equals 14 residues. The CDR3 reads CASSLGLGQGKLFF. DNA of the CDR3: TGTGCCAGCAGCTTAGGTTTAGGTCAGGGAAAACTGTTTTTT.

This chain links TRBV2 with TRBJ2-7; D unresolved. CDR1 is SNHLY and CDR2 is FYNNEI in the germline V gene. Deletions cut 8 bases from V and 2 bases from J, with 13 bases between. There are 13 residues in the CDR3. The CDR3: CASYRGSTYEQYF. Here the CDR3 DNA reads TGTGCCAGCTATCGAGGCAGCACCTACGAGCAGTACTTC.

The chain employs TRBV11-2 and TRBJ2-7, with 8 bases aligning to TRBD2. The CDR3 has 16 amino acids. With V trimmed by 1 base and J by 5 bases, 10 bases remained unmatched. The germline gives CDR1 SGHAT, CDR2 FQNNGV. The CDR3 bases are TGTGCCAGCAGCTTAGTAGGTAGCGGGGTACTTCACGAGCAGTACTTC. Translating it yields CASSLVGSGVLHEQYF.

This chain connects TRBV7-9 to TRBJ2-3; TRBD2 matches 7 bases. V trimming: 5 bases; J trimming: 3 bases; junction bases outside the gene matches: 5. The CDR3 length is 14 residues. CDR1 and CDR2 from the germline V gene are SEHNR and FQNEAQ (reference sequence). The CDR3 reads CASSALAKTDTQYF. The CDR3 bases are TGTGCCAGCAGCGCACTAGCGAAGACAGATACGCAGTATTTT.

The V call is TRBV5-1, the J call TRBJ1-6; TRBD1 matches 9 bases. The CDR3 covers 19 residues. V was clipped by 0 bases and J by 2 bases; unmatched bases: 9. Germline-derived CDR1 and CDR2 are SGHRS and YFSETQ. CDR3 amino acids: CASSLVFGGQGTYNSPLHF. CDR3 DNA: TGCGCCAGCAGCTTGGTCTTTGGGGGACAGGGAACCTATAATTCACCCCTCCACTTT.

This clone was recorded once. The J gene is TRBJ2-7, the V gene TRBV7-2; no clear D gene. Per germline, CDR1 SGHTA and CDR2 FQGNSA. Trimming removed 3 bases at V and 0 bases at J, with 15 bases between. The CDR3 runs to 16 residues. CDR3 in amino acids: CASSLGGSRSSYEQYF. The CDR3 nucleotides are TGTGCCAGCAGCTTGGGTGGCAGTCGGAGCTCCTACGAGCAGTACTTC. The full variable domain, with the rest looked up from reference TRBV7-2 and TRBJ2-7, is GAGVSQSPSNKVTEKGKDVELRCDPISGHTALYWYRQSLGQGLEFLIYFQGNSAPDKSGLPSDRFSAERTGGSVSTLTIQRTQQEDSAVYLCASSLGGSRSSYEQYFGPGTRLTVT.

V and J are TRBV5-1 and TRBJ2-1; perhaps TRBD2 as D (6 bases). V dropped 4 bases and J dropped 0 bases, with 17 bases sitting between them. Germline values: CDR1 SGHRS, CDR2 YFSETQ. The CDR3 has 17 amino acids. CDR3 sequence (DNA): TGCGCCAGCAGCATAAAAAACCTCGGGAGCTCCTACAATGAGCAGTTCTTC. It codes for CASSIKNLGSSYNEQFF.

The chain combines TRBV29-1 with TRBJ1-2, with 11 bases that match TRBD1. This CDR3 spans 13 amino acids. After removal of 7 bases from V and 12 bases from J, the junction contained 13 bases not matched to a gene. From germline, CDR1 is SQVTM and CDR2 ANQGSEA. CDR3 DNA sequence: TGCAGCGCTACCGCCGGGACAGGGGGTGTCAACACCTTC. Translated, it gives CSATAGTGGVNTF.

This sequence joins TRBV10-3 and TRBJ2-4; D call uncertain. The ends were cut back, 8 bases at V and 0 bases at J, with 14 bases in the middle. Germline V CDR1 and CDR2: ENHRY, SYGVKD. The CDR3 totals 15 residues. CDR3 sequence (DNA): TGTGCCATCTGGGTCGACATACTAGCCAAAAACATTCAGTACTTC. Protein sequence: CAIWVDILAKNIQYF.

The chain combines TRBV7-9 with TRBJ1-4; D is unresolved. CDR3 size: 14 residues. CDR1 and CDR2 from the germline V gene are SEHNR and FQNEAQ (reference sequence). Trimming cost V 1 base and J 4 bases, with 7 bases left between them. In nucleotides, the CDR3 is TGTGCCAGCAGCTTAGGCAGTCTTAATGAAAAACTGTTTTTT. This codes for CASSLGSLNEKLFF.

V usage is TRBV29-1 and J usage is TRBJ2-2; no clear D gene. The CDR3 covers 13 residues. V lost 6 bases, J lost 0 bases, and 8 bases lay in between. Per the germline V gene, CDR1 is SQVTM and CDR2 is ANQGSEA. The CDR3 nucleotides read TGCAGCGTACAGAACTCGAACACCGGGGAGCTGTTTTTT. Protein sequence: CSVQNSNTGELFF.

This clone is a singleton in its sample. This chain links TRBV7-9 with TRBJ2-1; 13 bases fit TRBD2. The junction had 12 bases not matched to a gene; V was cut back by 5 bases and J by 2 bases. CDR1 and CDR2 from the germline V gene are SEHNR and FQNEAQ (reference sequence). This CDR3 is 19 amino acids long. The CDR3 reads CASSPHRLAGGGTYNEQFF. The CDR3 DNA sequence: TGTGCCAGCAGCCCCCACCGACTAGCGGGGGGAGGAACCTACAATGAGCAGTTCTTC.

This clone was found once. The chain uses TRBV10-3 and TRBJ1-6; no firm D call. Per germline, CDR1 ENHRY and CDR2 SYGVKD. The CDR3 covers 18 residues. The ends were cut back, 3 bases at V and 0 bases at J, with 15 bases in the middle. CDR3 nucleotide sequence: TGTGCCATCAGTGAAGTCAAGGAGAGGAGCTCCTATAATTCACCCCTCCACTTT. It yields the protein CAISEVKERSSYNSPLHF.

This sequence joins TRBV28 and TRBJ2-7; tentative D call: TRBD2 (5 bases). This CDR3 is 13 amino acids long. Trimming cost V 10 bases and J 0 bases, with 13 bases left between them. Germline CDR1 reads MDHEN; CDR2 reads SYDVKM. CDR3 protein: CATCRTPSYEQYF. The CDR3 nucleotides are TGTGCCACCTGCAGGACTCCCTCCTACGAGCAGTACTTC.

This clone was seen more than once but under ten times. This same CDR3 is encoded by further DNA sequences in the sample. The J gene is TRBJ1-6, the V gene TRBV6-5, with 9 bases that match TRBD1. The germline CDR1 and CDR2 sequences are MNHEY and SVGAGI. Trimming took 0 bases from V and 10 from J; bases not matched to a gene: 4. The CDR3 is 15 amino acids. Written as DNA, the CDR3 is TGTGCCAGCAGTTACTCGGGGACAGGGAACTCACCCCTCCACTTT. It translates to CASSYSGTGNSPLHF.

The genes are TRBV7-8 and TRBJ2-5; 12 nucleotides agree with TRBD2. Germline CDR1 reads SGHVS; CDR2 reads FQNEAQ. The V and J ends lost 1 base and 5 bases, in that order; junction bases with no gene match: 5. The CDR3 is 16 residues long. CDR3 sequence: CASSLEGLAGRETQYF. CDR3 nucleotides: TGTGCCAGCAGCTTAGAGGGACTAGCGGGCCGCGAGACCCAGTACTTC.

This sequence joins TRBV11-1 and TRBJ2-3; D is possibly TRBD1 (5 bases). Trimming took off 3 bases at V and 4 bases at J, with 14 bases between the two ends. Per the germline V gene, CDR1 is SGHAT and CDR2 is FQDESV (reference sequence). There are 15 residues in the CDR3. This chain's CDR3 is CASSLGQGGADTQYF. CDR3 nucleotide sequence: TGTGCCAGCAGCTTGGGGCAGGGTGGAGCAGATACGCAGTATTTT.

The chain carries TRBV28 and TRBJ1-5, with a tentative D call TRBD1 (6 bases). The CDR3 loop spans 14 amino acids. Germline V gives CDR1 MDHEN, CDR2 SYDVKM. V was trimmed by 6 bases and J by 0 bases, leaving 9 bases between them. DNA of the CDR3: TGTGCCAGCAGCGGACAGCTTAGCAATCAGCCCCAGCATTTT. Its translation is CASSGQLSNQPQHF.

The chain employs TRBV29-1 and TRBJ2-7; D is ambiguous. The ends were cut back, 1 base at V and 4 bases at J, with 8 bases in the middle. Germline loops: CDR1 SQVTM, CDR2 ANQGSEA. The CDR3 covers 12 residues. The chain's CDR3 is CSVEVNGYEQYF. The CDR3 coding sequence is TGCAGCGTTGAAGTAAACGGTTACGAGCAGTACTTC.

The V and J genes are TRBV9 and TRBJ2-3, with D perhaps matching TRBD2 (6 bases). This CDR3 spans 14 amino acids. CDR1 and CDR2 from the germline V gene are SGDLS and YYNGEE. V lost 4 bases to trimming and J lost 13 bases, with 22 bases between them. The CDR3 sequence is CASSLSSSGGVEYF. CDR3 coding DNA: TGTGCCAGCAGCCTCTCGTCGTCCGGGGGTGTCGAGTATTTT.